This TCR beta chain was identified in a study of cytomegalovirus exposure and HLA in healthy donors. The study, taken as a whole, reports: Presence/absence results assume similar sequencing depth per donor, which may not hold.

CDR1 is LNHDA, CDR2 SQIVND, per germline (reference sequence). CDR3 length equals 14 residues. V was cut by 6 bases and J by 5 bases, with 16 bases left in between. Concerning this clone: Its antigen is not known.

Amplification used 60 Vbeta primers and 13 Jbeta primers. Generated by immunoSEQ multiplex PCR, the TCRdb table keeps only in-frame clones and is missing some. The sample contains about 140,000 clones, 61% of which appear only once. This chain uses TRBV19 with TRBJ1-2, with D possibly being TRBD1 (6 bases). Material: PBMCs. The sequence was obtained from a male donor in good health and CMV-seronegative. The CDR3 nucleotides read TGTGCCAGTAGCCAACAGGGCGTCGGTTATGGCTACACCTTC. Its protein product is CASSQQGVGYGYTF.